What follows describes a single TCR beta chain. The method was immunoSEQ multiplex PCR; TCRdb's version includes in-frame clones alone and lacks a portion of them. The sample contains some 170,000 clones, 70% to 90% of which appear only once. Germline lookup yields CDR1 SGHDT and CDR2 YYEEEE. This CDR3 contains 16 residues. Trimming removed 0 bases from V and 1 base from J, with 10 bases in between. The data were obtained in a study of T cell responses to AZD1222 COVID-19 vaccine. The source is an adult in good health. Sequencing was performed on peripheral blood, taken on day 0 of AZD1222 vaccination. The V gene is TRBV5-6, the J gene TRBJ2-2; perhaps D is TRBD1 or TRBD2 (6 bases each). CDR3 residues: CASSLVGGLNTGELFF. As DNA, the CDR3 is TGTGCCAGCAGCTTGGTGGGGGGCTTGAACACCGGGGAGCTGTTTTTT.